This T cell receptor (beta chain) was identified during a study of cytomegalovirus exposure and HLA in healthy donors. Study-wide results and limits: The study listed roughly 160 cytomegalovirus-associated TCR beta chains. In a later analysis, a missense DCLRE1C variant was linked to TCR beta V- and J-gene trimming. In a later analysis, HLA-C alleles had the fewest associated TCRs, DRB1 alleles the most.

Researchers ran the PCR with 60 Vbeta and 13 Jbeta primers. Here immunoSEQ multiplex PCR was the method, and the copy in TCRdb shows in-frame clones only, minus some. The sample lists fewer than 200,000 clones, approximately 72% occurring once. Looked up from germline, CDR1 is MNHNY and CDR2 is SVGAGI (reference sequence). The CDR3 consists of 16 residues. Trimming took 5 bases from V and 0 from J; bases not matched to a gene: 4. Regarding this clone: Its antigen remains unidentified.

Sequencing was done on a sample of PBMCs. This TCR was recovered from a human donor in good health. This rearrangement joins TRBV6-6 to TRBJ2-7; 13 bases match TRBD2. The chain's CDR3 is CASSQGTSGVSYEQYF. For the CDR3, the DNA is TGTGCCAGCAGTCAGGGGACTAGCGGGGTCTCCTACGAGCAGTACTTC.